This T cell receptor (beta chain) was found in a study of T cells in Graves' hyperthyroidism and ophthalmopathy. Deletions cut 0 bases from V and 2 bases from J, with 14 bases between. The length of the CDR3 is 17 residues. Germline-derived CDR1 and CDR2 are MGHRA and YSYEKL. Findings of the study overall: Model-based prediction identified ophthalmopathy a median 6.5 months prior to its onset.

Details on this clonotype: As yet, its antigen is unknown.

The CDR3 regions of TCR beta were amplified from RNA transcripts. A set of HTBI primers served as the primers for a first-round RT-PCR of the TCR CDR3. In TCRdb, the multiplex PCR reads were re-called with MiXCR into one record per CDR3 protein. The table includes some 440,000 distinct CDR3 sequences, less than 20% detected once. Researchers defined stable Graves' hyperthyroidism as no ophthalmopathy progression within 18 months. Exclusion of a patient resulted from uncontrolled infection, other autoimmune disease, pregnancy or lactation. This sample holds PBMCs from about 10 ml fresh peripheral blood.

The sequence came from a woman between 18 and 29 years old with Graves' hyperthyroidism. The source material was blood. The chain uses TRBV4-1 and TRBJ1-5; no clear D gene. CDR3 DNA: TGCGCCAGCAGCCAAGAGTCCCGGGCCTTCGGCAATCAGCCCCAGCATTTT. This translates into CASSQESRAFGNQPQHF.